This entry features one T cell receptor beta chain sequence. The antigen is undetermined. This sample is part of a study of T cells in pancreatic ductal adenocarcinoma. The data were produced by immunoSEQ multiplex PCR, yet TCRdb's version contains in-frame clones alone and is incomplete. The sample records 16,000 or so clones, more than 75% being singletons. Trimming removed 3 bases at V and 1 base at J, with 9 bases between. The length of the CDR3 is 14 residues. From germline, CDR1 is LNHDA and CDR2 SQIVND (reference sequence). Study-level findings and limits: Enrichment of CD45RO+ effector over naive T cells in tumors may bias clonality. Tumor samples had fewer productive templates and roughly 7.3-fold fewer unique clonotypes than blood. Mean clonality was approximately 0.11 in tumors and around 0.065 in blood, not significantly different.

No neoadjuvant therapy was given to the selected pancreatic ductal adenocarcinoma patients before their surgery. This TCR was recovered from a human donor with pancreatic ductal adenocarcinoma. The chain links TRBV19 to TRBJ1-1; D perhaps matches TRBD1 (6 bases). Sequenced input: PBMCs. The CDR3 spells CASSIRGQNTEAFF. The CDR3 nucleotides are TGTGCCAGTAGTATTCGGGGACAGAACACTGAAGCTTTCTTT.